Each of the 23 T cell receptor beta chains below was sequenced from the same sample in a study of CD8 T cells in ankylosing spondylitis (dated by TCRdb to the late 2010s). Library generation was performed with 5' RACE. Sequenced using an Illumina HiSeq 2500. TCRdb passed the public sequencing reads through fastp at Q25 and MiXCR, retaining productive beta sequences. Under each unique CDR3 protein, matching rows form one entry showing the most common genes and DNA. For this sample the table gives over 150,000 distinct CDR3 sequences, of which 18% were detected only once. About 4.3% of the sample goes to the ten largest clones. The sample comprised blood, either unsorted or a sorted T cell fraction (not recorded which). These receptor sequences come from a male donor between 5 and 35 years old with ankylosing spondylitis or in good health (not recorded which). Donor details come from another sample of the same person, matched by shared clones.

In this sample, this clonotype turned up many times. The chain carries TRBV18 and TRBJ2-5; tentative D call: TRBD2 (5 bases). Deletions cut 0 bases from V and 0 bases from J, with 5 bases between. The CDR3 covers 14 residues. Germline CDR1 and CDR2: KGHSH and LQKENI. CDR3 bases: TGTGCCAGCTCACCACCAGCGGACCAAGAGACCCAGTACTTC. This encodes CASSPPADQETQYF.

This chain joins TRBV29-1 and TRBJ1-1; D gene uncertain. In germline, CDR1 is SQVTM, CDR2 ANQGSEA. Trimming shortened V by 5 bases and J by 4 bases, and 8 bases separated the two germline ends. The CDR3 sequence is 11 residues long. CDR3 protein: CSVPRGTEAFF. In DNA, the CDR3 is TGCAGCGTTCCACGGGGCACTGAAGCTTTCTTT. The entire variable domain, with the rest obtained from reference TRBV29-1 and TRBJ1-1, is as follows: SAVISQKPSRDICQRGTSLTIQCQVDSQVTMMFWYRQQPGQSLTLIATANQGSEATYESGFVIDKFPISRPNLTFSTLTVSNMSPEDSSIYLCSVPRGTEAFFGQGTRLTVV.

Ten or more counts support this clonotype. This chain connects TRBV5-1 to TRBJ1-6, with 9 bases lining up with TRBD1. The CDR3 has 18 amino acids. V dropped 0 bases and J dropped 7; count of bases not matched to a gene: 11. Per the germline V gene, CDR1 is SGHRS and CDR2 is YFSETQ. The CDR3 bases are TGCGCCAGCAGCTTGGCCCCGGACAGGGGAATGGCAAATTCACCCCTCCACTTT. Its translation is CASSLAPDRGMANSPLHF.

Ten or more counts support this clonotype. The V and J genes are TRBV5-1 and TRBJ2-6, with a tentative D call TRBD2 (6 bases). Deletions cut 4 bases from V and 4 bases from J, with 12 bases between. Per germline, CDR1 SGHRS and CDR2 YFSETQ. The CDR3 length is 15 residues. The CDR3 sequence is CASSPSGPGANVLTF. CDR3 DNA sequence: TGCGCCAGCAGCCCGAGCGGGCCCGGGGCCAACGTCCTGACTTTC.

This clonotype appeared many times. The chain uses TRBV5-1 and TRBJ2-7, with 8 bases that match TRBD2. The CDR3 has 17 residues. The V segment lost 4 bases and the J segment 7 bases; nucleotides outside the gene matches: 19. Looked up from germline, CDR1 is SGHRS and CDR2 is YFSETQ. The CDR3 coding sequence is TGCGCCAGCAGCCATTTCCCCGGACCGGGACTAGGGAGGGAGCAGTACTTC. It specifies CASSHFPGPGLGREQYF. Combining the CDR3 with reference TRBV5-1 and TRBJ2-7 gives the whole variable domain KAGVTQTPRYLIKTRGQQVTLSCSPISGHRSVSWYQQTPGQGLQFLFEYFSETQRNKGNFPGRFSGRQFSNSRSEMNVSTLELGDSALYLCASSHFPGPGLGREQYFGPGTRLTVT.

In its sample, this clonotype was seen many times. V is TRBV3-1 and J is TRBJ2-7; D is tentatively TRBD1 or TRBD2 (6 bases each). V dropped 4 bases and J dropped 2 bases, with 12 bases sitting between them. The CDR3 has 14 residues. Germline CDR1 reads LGHDT; CDR2 reads YNNKEL (reference sequence). The CDR3, as DNA: TGTGCCAGCAGCCCATCGCGGGACACCTACGAGCAGTACTTC. Amino acid sequence: CASSPSRDTYEQYF.

This clonotype showed up many times. The rearrangement links TRBV4-3 to TRBJ2-3; 10 nucleotides align to TRBD2. The germline V gene has CDR1 LGHNA and CDR2 YSLEER. This CDR3 has 15 residues. Germline trimming cut 4 bases from V and 1 base from J; bases unmatched to any gene: 2. CDR3 coding DNA: TGCGCCAGCAGCCCAGCGGGAGGGCGCACAGATACGCAGTATTTT. Translation gives CASSPAGGRTDTQYF.

The sample holds many counts of this clonotype. The chain links TRBV12-3 or TRBV12-4 to TRBJ2-5; D uncertain. This CDR3 is 14 amino acids long. V was shortened by 2 bases and J by 1 base, with 8 bases between the two germline ends. DNA of the CDR3: TGTGCCAGCAGTTTAATTAGGACCCAAGAGACCCAGTACTTC. Amino acid sequence: CASSLIRTQETQYF.

This clonotype has a count of ten or more. This sequence joins TRBV7-9 and TRBJ1-1, with a tentative D call TRBD1 (5 bases). Deletions cut 5 bases from V and 1 base from J, with 17 bases between. CDR3 size: 16 residues. Germline CDR1 is SEHNR and CDR2 is FQNEAQ (reference sequence). The CDR3 protein is CASSQGRDRRNTEAFF. As DNA, the CDR3 is TGTGCCAGCAGCCAGGGACGAGACAGAAGGAACACTGAAGCTTTCTTT.

This clonotype was seen repeatedly, ten times or more. This chain uses TRBV7-2 with TRBJ2-1, with 8 bases lining up with TRBD2. Germline V gene sequence: CDR1 SGHTA, CDR2 FQGNSA. This CDR3 spans 15 amino acids. The junction had 6 bases not matched to a gene; V was cut back by 6 bases and J by 2 bases. The CDR3 DNA sequence: TGTGCCAGCAGGCCTACTAGCGGACCCTACAATGAGCAGTTCTTC. It translates to CASRPTSGPYNEQFF.

The sample holds many counts of this clonotype. V usage is TRBV10-3 and J usage is TRBJ2-2; tentative D call: TRBD2 (6 bases). This CDR3 region has 15 residues. Per the germline V gene, CDR1 is ENHRY and CDR2 is SYGVKD. Trimming removed 7 bases at V and 5 bases at J, with 17 bases between. CDR3 region: CAINRVTSRTGELFF. The DNA of the CDR3 is TGTGCCATCAATCGCGTGACTAGTAGGACCGGGGAGCTGTTTTTT.

This clonotype came up many times. This rearrangement joins TRBV5-1 to TRBJ2-1; D gene ambiguous. Germline lookup yields CDR1 SGHRS and CDR2 YFSETQ. There are 12 residues in the CDR3. The ends were cut back, 0 bases at V and 7 bases at J, with 5 bases in the middle. The CDR3 loop reads CASSLDGNEQFF. CDR3 coding DNA: TGCGCCAGCAGCTTGGACGGGAATGAGCAGTTCTTC.

This clonotype was detected ten times or more. The chain combines TRBV6-1 with TRBJ1-5, with a tentative D call TRBD1 (6 bases). Germline values: CDR1 MNHNS, CDR2 SASEGT. The germline V and J ends were trimmed by 8 bases and 0 bases, with 17 bases remaining between them. The CDR3 extends over 16 amino acids. CDR3 residues: CASDQGRTYSNQPQHF. The CDR3 DNA reads TGTGCCAGCGATCAGGGGAGGACCTATAGCAATCAGCCCCAGCATTTT.

Many counts were recorded for this clonotype. V and J are TRBV7-9 and TRBJ2-7; 7 nucleotides line up with TRBD2. CDR3 size: 15 residues. The junction had 9 bases not matched to a gene; V was cut back by 5 bases and J by 2 bases. Looked up from germline, CDR1 is SEHNR and CDR2 is FQNEAQ (reference sequence). The CDR3: CASSPVAGAPYEQYF. CDR3 in DNA: TGTGCCAGCAGCCCCGTCGCGGGAGCGCCCTACGAGCAGTACTTC.

The sample holds many counts of this clonotype. J is TRBJ2-3 and V is TRBV6-2 or TRBV6-3; D is unresolved. The germline V and J ends were trimmed by 7 bases and 2 bases, with 7 bases remaining between them. This CDR3 has 12 residues. Germline lookup yields CDR1 MNHEY and CDR2 SVGEGT. The CDR3 loop reads CASKTYTDTQYF. CDR3 bases: TGTGCCAGCAAAACATACACAGATACGCAGTATTTT.

This clonotype appeared many times. This rearrangement joins TRBV7-2 to TRBJ2-7, with 10 nucleotides matching TRBD2. The CDR3 extends over 15 amino acids. With 3 bases clipped from V and 3 bases from J, the junction kept 5 bases outside the gene matches. Germline-derived CDR1 and CDR2 are SGHTA and FQGNSA. The CDR3 DNA sequence: TGTGCCAGCAGCTTCTGGCCTAGCGGGAGCTACGAGCAGTACTTC. This translates into CASSFWPSGSYEQYF.

Ten or more counts support this clonotype. In DNA, the CDR3 is TGTGCCAGCAGTTACCTCTCTGGGGCCAACGTCCTGACTTTC. It codes for CASSYLSGANVLTF. The V call is TRBV6-2 or TRBV6-3, the J call TRBJ2-6, with D hard to call. The CDR3 is 14 amino acids. Trimming removed 2 bases at V and 0 bases at J, with 2 bases between. Germline-derived CDR1 and CDR2 are MNHEY and SVGEGT.

This clonotype was seen only once. Possible read error: a much larger clone is one base away. The gene calls are TRBV4-2 and TRBJ1-4; 7 nucleotides match TRBD1. CDR1 and CDR2 from the germline V gene are LGHNA and YNFKEQ. The length of the CDR3 is 12 residues. The CDR3 region is CASTQGSEKLSF. CDR3 in DNA: TGTGCCAGCACACAGGGGAGTGAAAAACTGTCTTTT.

This chain uses TRBV9 with TRBJ1-4; 10 bases line up with TRBD1. Germline assignment: CDR1 SGDLS and CDR2 YYNGEE. The CDR3 extends over 15 amino acids. V gave up 4 bases and J gave up 6 bases; unmatched junction bases: 6. Written as DNA, the CDR3 is TGTGCCAGCAGCTGGGGGGACAGGGGATATGAAAAACTGTTTTTT. Amino acid sequence: CASSWGDRGYEKLFF.

This clonotype was counted many times. The chain is built from TRBV20-1 and TRBJ1-2, with TRBD1 as a possible D gene (6 bases). V lost 5 bases and J lost 6, with 13 bases in between. Germline loops: CDR1 DFQATT, CDR2 SNEGSKA (reference sequence). The CDR3 is 12 amino acids. The CDR3 region is CSAQQGWNGYTF. Written as DNA, the CDR3 is TGCAGTGCTCAACAGGGTTGGAATGGCTACACCTTC.

This clonotype was seen at least ten times. The chain links TRBV7-9 to TRBJ2-3; D unresolved. V was trimmed by 5 bases and J by 5 bases, leaving 11 bases between them. The CDR3 runs 13 residues. Germline values: CDR1 SEHNR, CDR2 FQNEAQ (reference sequence). The CDR3 protein is CASSPPQEDTQYF. CDR3 nucleotide sequence: TGTGCCAGCAGCCCTCCGCAGGAAGATACGCAGTATTTT. The full variable domain, completed using reference TRBV7-9 and TRBJ2-3, is DTGVSQNPRHKITKRGQNVTFRCDPISEHNRLYWYRQTLGQGPEFLTYFQNEAQLEKSRLLSDRFSAERPKGSFSTLEIQRTEQGDSAMYLCASSPPQEDTQYFGPGTRLTVL.

At least ten counts were recorded for this clonotype. The chain uses TRBV4-2 and TRBJ2-2; no clear D. Germline CDR1 and CDR2: LGHNA and YNFKEQ. The CDR3 is 15 amino acids. The V end was cut by 0 bases, the J end by 8 bases, with 13 bases between. DNA of the CDR3: TGTGCCAGCAGCCAAGATTTCTCCACCCCGGGGGAGCTGTTTTTT. As protein: CASSQDFSTPGELFF.

V usage is TRBV11-2 and J usage is TRBJ2-1; 9 bases map to TRBD2. There are 15 residues in the CDR3. CDR1 is SGHAT, CDR2 FQNNGV, per germline. The junction had 5 bases not matched to a gene; V was cut back by 0 bases and J by 8 bases. DNA of the CDR3: TGTGCCAGCAGCTTAGAGGGGGGACTAGCCCATGAGCAGTTCTTC. It specifies CASSLEGGLAHEQFF.